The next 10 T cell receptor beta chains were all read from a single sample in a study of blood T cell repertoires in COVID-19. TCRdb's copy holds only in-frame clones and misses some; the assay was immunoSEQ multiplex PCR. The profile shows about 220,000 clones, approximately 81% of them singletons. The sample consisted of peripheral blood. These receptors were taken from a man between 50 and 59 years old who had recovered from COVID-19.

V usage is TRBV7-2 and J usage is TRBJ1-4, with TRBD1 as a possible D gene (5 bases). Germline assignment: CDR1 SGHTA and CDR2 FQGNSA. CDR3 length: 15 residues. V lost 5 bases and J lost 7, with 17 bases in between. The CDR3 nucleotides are TGTGCCAGCAGCCCATATAGAACGCAGGGTGAAAAACTGTTTTTT. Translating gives CASSPYRTQGEKLFF.

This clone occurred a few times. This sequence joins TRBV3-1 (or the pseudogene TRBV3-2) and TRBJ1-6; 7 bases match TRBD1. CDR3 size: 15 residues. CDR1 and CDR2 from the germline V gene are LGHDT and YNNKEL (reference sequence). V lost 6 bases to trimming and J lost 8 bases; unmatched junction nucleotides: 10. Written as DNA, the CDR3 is TGTGCCAGCAGGCCTAACAGGGGTAGGGATTCACCCCTCCACTTT. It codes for CASRPNRGRDSPLHF.

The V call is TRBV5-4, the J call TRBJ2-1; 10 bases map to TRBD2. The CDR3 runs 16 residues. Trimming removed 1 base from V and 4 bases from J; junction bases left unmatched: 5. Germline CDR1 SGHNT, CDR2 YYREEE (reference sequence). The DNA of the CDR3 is TGTGCCAGCAGCTTGACTAGCGGGACTCCATACAATGAGCAGTTCTTC. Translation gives CASSLTSGTPYNEQFF.

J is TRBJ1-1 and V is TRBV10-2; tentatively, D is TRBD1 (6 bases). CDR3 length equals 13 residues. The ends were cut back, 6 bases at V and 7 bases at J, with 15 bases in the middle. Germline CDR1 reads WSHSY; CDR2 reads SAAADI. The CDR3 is CASRETGTGEAFF. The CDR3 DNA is TGCGCCAGCAGGGAAACAGGGACGGGTGAAGCTTTCTTT.

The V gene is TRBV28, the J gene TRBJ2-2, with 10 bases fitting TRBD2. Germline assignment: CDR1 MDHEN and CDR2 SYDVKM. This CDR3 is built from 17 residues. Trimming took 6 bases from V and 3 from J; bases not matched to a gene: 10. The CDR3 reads CASSRAELAGYTGELFF. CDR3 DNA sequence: TGTGCCAGCAGCCGTGCAGAACTAGCGGGGTACACCGGGGAGCTGTTTTTT.

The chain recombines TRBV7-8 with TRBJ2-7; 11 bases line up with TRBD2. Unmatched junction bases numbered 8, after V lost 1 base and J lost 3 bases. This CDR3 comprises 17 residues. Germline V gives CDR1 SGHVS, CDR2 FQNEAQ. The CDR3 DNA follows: TGTGCCAGCAGCTTAGTGTCCGGGACTAGCGGTTTCTACGAGCAGTACTTC. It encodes CASSLVSGTSGFYEQYF.

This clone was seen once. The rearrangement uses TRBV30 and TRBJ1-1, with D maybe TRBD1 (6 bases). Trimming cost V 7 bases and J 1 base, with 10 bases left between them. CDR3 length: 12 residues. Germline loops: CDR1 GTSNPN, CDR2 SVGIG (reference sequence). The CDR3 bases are TGTGCCTCAAAGACAGGGAACACTGAAGCTTTCTTT. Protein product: CASKTGNTEAFF.

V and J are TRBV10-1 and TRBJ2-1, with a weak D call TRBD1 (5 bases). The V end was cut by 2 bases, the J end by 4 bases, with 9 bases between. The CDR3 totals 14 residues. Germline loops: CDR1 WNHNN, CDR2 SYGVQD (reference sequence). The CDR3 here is CASSERQNYNEQFF. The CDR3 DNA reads TGCGCCAGCAGTGAGCGACAGAATTACAATGAGCAGTTCTTC.

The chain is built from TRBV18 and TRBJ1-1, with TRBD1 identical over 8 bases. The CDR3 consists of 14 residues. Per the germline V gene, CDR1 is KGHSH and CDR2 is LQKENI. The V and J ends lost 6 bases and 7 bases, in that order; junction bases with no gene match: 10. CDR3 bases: TGTGCCAGCTCCACTAGGACAGGGAGGGATGAAGCTTTCTTT. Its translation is CASSTRTGRDEAFF.

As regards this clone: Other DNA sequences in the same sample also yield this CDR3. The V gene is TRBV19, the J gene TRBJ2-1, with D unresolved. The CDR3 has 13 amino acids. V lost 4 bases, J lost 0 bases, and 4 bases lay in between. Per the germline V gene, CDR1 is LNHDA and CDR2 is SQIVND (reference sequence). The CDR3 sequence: CASSTSSYNEQFF. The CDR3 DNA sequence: TGTGCCAGTAGTACGAGCTCCTACAATGAGCAGTTCTTC.